This T cell receptor beta chain is from a study of shared clonotypes between healthy human individuals. Findings and limits, study-wide: Several donors had around 5% of their naive CD4 clonotypes in common.

Sequenced by immunoSEQ multiplex PCR; TCRdb stores in-frame clones only, minus some. The table has approximately 640,000 clones, roughly 87% seen once; the top ten hold 30% to 40%. CD8 memory fractions consisted of CD45RO+ and CCR7-negative CD45RA+ TemRA cells together. This clone was recorded once. The antigen remains undetermined. Germline lookup yields CDR1 MGHDK and CDR2 SYGVNS. Trimming pared 8 bases from V and 0 bases from J, leaving 17 bases between. The CDR3 length is 16 residues. The rearrangement joins TRBV25-1 to TRBJ2-1, with TRBD1 as a possible D gene (6 bases). Sequenced material: memory CD8+ T cells from PBMCs. Subset specified: CD45RO+ cells pooled with CCR7-negative TemRA cells. The sequence derives from a man younger than 35 in good health. Some clones in this sample may be carry-over from other donors' samples. CDR3 loop: CASGRSQGFSYNEQFF. The CDR3 region has the DNA TGTGCCAGCGGGCGGTCACAGGGTTTCTCCTACAATGAGCAGTTCTTC.